This T cell receptor (beta chain) was observed in a study of blood T cell repertoires in COVID-19. Whole-study context: The United States, Italy and Spain were the sources of the acute and convalescent COVID-19 samples. T cells, B-cell-depleted T cells, or PBMCs supplied cDNA or gDNA.

Trimming cost V 5 bases and J 1 base, with 8 bases left between them. Per germline, CDR1 SEHNR and CDR2 FQNEAQ (reference sequence). The CDR3 length is 13 residues. In the original analysis: Scientists estimated how many nucleated cells there were by amplifying reference gene primers. Repertoires were generated with immunoSEQ multiplex PCR, while TCRdb's copy carries only in-frame clones and drops some. From that table come the V and J calls and clone size; the DNA was used to work out D and trimming. This sample has 110,000 to 150,000 clones, with more than 80% found just once. The V call is TRBV7-9, the J call TRBJ2-5, with D possibly TRBD2 on 6 matching bases. Sequences were obtained from peripheral blood. The clonotype originates from a human donor in a cohort sampled during active COVID-19. The CDR3 DNA sequence: TGTGCCAGCAGCGTGACTAGCCAAGAGACCCAGTACTTC. It translates to CASSVTSQETQYF. The whole variable domain, filled in from reference TRBV7-9 and TRBJ2-5, reads DTGVSQNPRHKITKRGQNVTFRCDPISEHNRLYWYRQTLGQGPEFLTYFQNEAQLEKSRLLSDRFSAERPKGSFSTLEIQRTEQGDSAMYLCASSVTSQETQYFGPGTRLLVL.